This T cell receptor beta chain derives from a study of T cell clonotyping in hematopoietic cell transplantation. Study-wide results and limits: Broader posttransplant TCR repertoire diversity was predicted by graft donor and pretransplant recipient Inverse Simpson Index values.

Specified time point: recipient sample about 28 days before transplant, after cytoreduction. Remarks on this clone: Its cognate antigen is unknown.

This CDR3 comprises 15 residues. Unmatched junction bases numbered 8, after V lost 2 bases and J lost 10 bases. Germline V gene sequence: CDR1 MRHNA, CDR2 SNTAGT. The protocol was immunoSEQ multiplex PCR, while the TCRdb copy is restricted to in-frame clones and leaves out a portion. This sample carries fewer than 100,000 clones, about 96% of them seen once, and the ten largest clones take around 1.7%. The receptor comes from a woman in her fifties or sixties with acute myeloid leukemia. Some clones in this sample may be carry-over from other donors' samples. V gene TRBV6-4 combines with J gene TRBJ1-6, with 7 nucleotides matching TRBD1. The input for sequencing was peripheral blood mononuclear cells, taken before stem cell transplant. CDR3 amino acids: CASSDVGRGQSPLHF. CDR3 DNA: TGTGCCAGCAGTGACGTCGGGAGGGGACAGTCACCCCTCCACTTT.